Presented here are 3 T cell receptor beta chains from one specimen sequenced in a study of preoperative IRX-2 immunotherapy in early breast cancer. Using immunoSEQ multiplex PCR, the repertoire was profiled, and TCRdb retains in-frame clones only, with some absent. The data contain around 29,000 clones, 90% of them singletons. Treatment noted: preoperative locoregional IRX-2 cytokine immunotherapy. Sample collection was performed from a patient treated with IRX-2 immunotherapy. These receptors were obtained from a human donor with breast cancer.

The V call is TRBV6-1, the J call TRBJ1-2; TRBD1 might be the D (6 bases). Per germline, CDR1 MNHNS and CDR2 SASEGT. This CDR3 is built from 15 residues. Trimming shortened V by 6 bases and J by 5 bases, and 19 bases separated the two germline ends. The CDR3 sequence is CASSLEGGLSYGYTF. CDR3 DNA sequence: TGTGCCAGCAGCCTAGAGGGGGGACTATCGTATGGCTACACCTTC.

This chain links TRBV2 with TRBJ2-7, with 8 bases matching TRBD1. Germline lookup yields CDR1 SNHLY and CDR2 FYNNEI. The trim removed 7 bases at V and 3 bases at J, leaving 11 bases unmatched. CDR3 length equals 15 residues. The CDR3: CASTLGQAISYEQYF. The CDR3 DNA sequence: TGTGCCAGCACCCTGGGACAGGCGATAAGCTACGAGCAGTACTTC.

The chain uses TRBV13 and TRBJ2-2, with D perhaps TRBD2 (7 bases). The CDR3 spans 16 residues. Looked up from germline, CDR1 is PRHDT and CDR2 is FYEKMQ (reference sequence). V lost 6 bases and J 4 bases, leaving 18 bases between the germline ends. In DNA form, the CDR3 reads TGTGCCAGCAGGATCCTCGGGGGGCTGAGCACCGGGGAGCTGTTTTTT. This codes for CASRILGGLSTGELFF.